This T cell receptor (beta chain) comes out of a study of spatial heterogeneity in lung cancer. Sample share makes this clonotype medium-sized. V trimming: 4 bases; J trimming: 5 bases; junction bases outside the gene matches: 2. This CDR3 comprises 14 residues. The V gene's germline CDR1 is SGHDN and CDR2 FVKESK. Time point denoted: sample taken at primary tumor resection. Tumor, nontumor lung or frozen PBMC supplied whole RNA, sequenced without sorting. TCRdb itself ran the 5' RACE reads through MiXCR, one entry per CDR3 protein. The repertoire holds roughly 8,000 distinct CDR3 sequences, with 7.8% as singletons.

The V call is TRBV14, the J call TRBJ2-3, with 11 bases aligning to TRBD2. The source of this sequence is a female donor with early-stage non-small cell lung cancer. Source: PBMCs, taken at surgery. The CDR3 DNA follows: TGTGCCAGCAGCCCGCTAGCGGGGGGAGATACGCAGTATTTT. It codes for CASSPLAGGDTQYF.